This TCR beta chain stems from a study of cytomegalovirus exposure and HLA in healthy donors. PCR used 60 Vbeta primers and 13 Jbeta primers. Profiling relied on immunoSEQ multiplex PCR, and the TCRdb table lists in-frame clones only, not all of them. Here the sample spans around 63,000 clones, roughly 78% being singletons. Trimming removed 2 bases from V and 6 bases from J; junction bases left unmatched: 4. In germline, CDR1 is SNHLY, CDR2 FYNNEI. The CDR3 totals 13 residues. Sequencing was done on a sample of PBMCs. This TCR was recovered from a man aged 35-49 years in good health and CMV-seronegative. This sequence joins TRBV2 and TRBJ2-7, with 7 bases identical to TRBD1. CDR3 region: CASSEFRGSEQYF. The DNA of the CDR3 is TGTGCCAGCAGTGAATTCAGGGGGAGCGAGCAGTACTTC.